A selection of T cell receptor beta chains follows, all from one sample in a study of blood T cell repertoires in COVID-19. Using immunoSEQ multiplex PCR, the repertoire was profiled, and TCRdb retains in-frame clones only, with some absent. The top ten hold about 4.6% of the sample, which has fewer than 200,000 clones, roughly 90% seen once. The sample comprised peripheral blood. These receptors were taken from a man aged 30 to 45 with COVID-19, enrolled during active disease. The CDR3 runs from the conserved cysteine through the conserved F or W. The order of the fields is clone size, CDR3 length, V gene, J gene, D gene, CDR3 DNA, CDR3 protein. A D gene is named only where the DNA matches it firmly. A row's size may be missing; if present it is once, few, many or a size class.

>-|15|TRBV7-2|TRBJ1-1|TRBD1
TGTGCCAGCAGCAAAAGACAGGGGTCAGGTACTGAAGCTTTCTTT
CASSKRQGSGTEAFF
>once|20|TRBV4-3|TRBJ2-6|-
TGCGCCAGCAGCCAAGATCGATACCCCATACGCGGCTCTGGGGCCAACGTCCTGACTTTC
CASSQDRYPIRGSGANVLTF
>-|18|TRBV7-5|TRBJ2-5|-
TGTGCCAGAAGCTTAGCGGTGCCTCCAAAAGACAGTTCGGAGACCCAGTACTTC
CARSLAVPPKDSSETQYF
>-|17|TRBV10-3|TRBJ2-3|TRBD2
TGTGCCATCAGTGACCCCGGGACTAGCGGGAGAGGAGATACGCAGTATTTT
CAISDPGTSGRGDTQYF
>once|14|TRBV28|TRBJ2-7|-
TGTGCCAGCAGTCCCCAGTTGTCCTTCTACGAGCAGTACTTC
CASSPQLSFYEQYF
>once|13|TRBV19|TRBJ1-1|-
TGTGCCAGTAGAATGGGACAAAACACTGAAGCTTTCTTT
CASRMGQNTEAFF
>-|14|TRBV29-1|TRBJ2-1|-
TGCAGCGTTCTTGACTCCCCTCGAGGGGGTGAGCAGTTCTTC
CSVLDSPRGGEQFF
>-|18|TRBV6-4|TRBJ2-2|-
TGTGCCAGCAGTGACGAAGCGCAGGACTGGGGTTACACCGGGGAGCTGTTTTTT
CASSDEAQDWGYTGELFF
>once|15|TRBV5-1|TRBJ2-1|-
TGCGCCAGCAGCTTGGTCGGTTCGGGGAACAATGAGCAGTTCTTC
CASSLVGSGNNEQFF
>-|13|TRBV4-1|TRBJ2-7|-
TGCGCCAGCAGCCAAATCTCGGCGGACGAGCAGTACTTC
CASSQISADEQYF
>-|15|TRBV6-5|TRBJ1-1|TRBD1
TGTGCCAGCAGCCGCGCGAGGGACAGGAACACTGAAGCTTTCTTT
CASSRARDRNTEAFF
>once|15|TRBV19|TRBJ2-5|TRBD1
TGTGCCAGTAGTGCAGGGGACAGGGCGGGGGAGACCCAGTACTTC
CASSAGDRAGETQYF
>-|16|TRBV11-3|TRBJ2-1|TRBD2
TGTGCCAGCAGCTTCCGGGGACTAGCGGGGGGTAATGAGCAGTTCTTC
CASSFRGLAGGNEQFF
>-|15|TRBV7-8|TRBJ1-2|-
TGTGCCAGCAGCTTCCAAAAATCCCCAGACTATGGCTACACCTTC
CASSFQKSPDYGYTF
>-|14|TRBV5-1|TRBJ1-2|-
TGCGCCAGCAGCTTGGTTACAGGGAACTATGGCTACACCTTC
CASSLVTGNYGYTF
>once|15|TRBV7-2|TRBJ1-2|TRBD1
TGTGCCAGCAGCTTAGTGGGACAGGGAGACTATGGCTACACCTTC
CASSLVGQGDYGYTF
>-|15|TRBV7-6|TRBJ2-7|TRBD2
TGTGCCAGCAGCTTAAGAACGGGAGGAAGGCACGAGCAGTACTTC
CASSLRTGGRHEQYF
>-|14|TRBV2|TRBJ1-2|-
TGTGCCAGCAGCATGTACAGGGAAGTCTATGGCTACACCTTC
CASSMYREVYGYTF
>-|12|TRBV19|TRBJ1-1|-
TGTGCCAGTAGTATAGCTCCAGCTGAAGCTTTCTTT
CASSIAPAEAFF
>-|14|TRBV28|TRBJ2-7|-
TGTGCCAGCAGTGCCCGGGACTTTTACTACGAGCAGTACTTC
CASSARDFYYEQYF
>-|13|TRBV12-3/TRBV12-4|TRBJ1-2|TRBD1
TGTGCCAGCAGCCCCGGGACAGGCTATGGCTACACCTTC
CASSPGTGYGYTF
>-|15|TRBV5-5|TRBJ1-6|-
TGTGCCAGCAGCTTGGAACAGGTTTGGAATTCACCCCTCCACTTT
CASSLEQVWNSPLHF
>-|14|TRBV19|TRBJ2-1|TRBD1
TGTGCCAGTAGTAGGGGGACAGGGTGGGATGAGCAGTTCTTC
CASSRGTGWDEQFF
>-|16|TRBV5-8|TRBJ1-2|TRBD1
TGTGCCAGCATTCCGGGACAGGGCACCTTAAACTATGGCTACACCTTC
CASIPGQGTLNYGYTF
>-|13|TRBV25-1|TRBJ1-6|-
TGTGCCAGCAGTGAGGACAGCTCTAGGCCCCTCCACTTT
CASSEDSSRPLHF
>-|15|TRBV30|TRBJ2-1|TRBD1
TGTGCCTGGATTGCCGGGACAGGGCTGTACAATGAGCAGTTCTTC
CAWIAGTGLYNEQFF
>-|15|TRBV2|TRBJ2-5|-
TGTGCCAGCAGTGAAGGGGCAGGGGAAGTGGAGACCCAGTACTTC
CASSEGAGEVETQYF
>few|14|TRBV30|TRBJ2-1|TRBD2
TGTGCCTGGAGTCTGGGACTAGCGGTCTCCGAACAGTTCTTC
CAWSLGLAVSEQFF
>-|13|TRBV7-2|TRBJ2-1|-
TGTGCCAGCAGCTTAGCGCGGGACAATGAGCAGTTCTTC
CASSLARDNEQFF
>-|16|TRBV19|TRBJ2-1|TRBD2
TGTGCCAGTAGTATAGTAGCGGGAGTAGGTAAGAATGAGCAGTTCTTC
CASSIVAGVGKNEQFF
>-|16|TRBV18|TRBJ2-1|-
TGTGCCAGCTCACCACGGGGGGATACCGGTAGAAATGAGCAGTTCTTC
CASSPRGDTGRNEQFF
>-|14|TRBV28|TRBJ2-2|-
TGTGCCAGCAGCCAAGGGGGGAACACCGGGGAGCTGTTTTTT
CASSQGGNTGELFF
>-|13|TRBV27|TRBJ2-5|TRBD2
TGTGCCAGCGGTCGACTAGCGGAAGAGACCCAGTACTTC
CASGRLAEETQYF
>-|15|TRBV28|TRBJ2-7|TRBD1
TGTGCCAGCATCCCCCCGGGACAGACCTTTTACGAGCAGTACTTC
CASIPPGQTFYEQYF
>once|16|TRBV18|TRBJ1-4|-
TGTGCCAGCTCACCGAGATTCTCGGCTACCGGGGAAAAACTGTTTTTT
CASSPRFSATGEKLFF
>-|15|TRBV6-5|TRBJ2-7|TRBD1
TGTGCCAGCAGCCGACCCGGACAGGGCGCCTACGAGCAGTACTTC
CASSRPGQGAYEQYF
>-|13|TRBV27|TRBJ1-1|TRBD1
TGTGCCAGCAGTACCATCCGGGACAGTGAAGCTTTCTTT
CASSTIRDSEAFF
>once|15|TRBV5-1|TRBJ2-1|TRBD1
TGCGCCAGCAGCCCGACAGGGGGCTTCTACAATGAGCAGTTCTTC
CASSPTGGFYNEQFF
>-|16|TRBV5-1|TRBJ2-7|TRBD2
TGCGCCAGCAGCTTCGCCTTAGCGGGAGCCATCGACGAGCAGTACTTC
CASSFALAGAIDEQYF
>-|14|TRBV27|TRBJ2-1|TRBD2
TGTGCCAGCAGTAGGACTAGCGGGAGATATGAGCAGTTCTTC
CASSRTSGRYEQFF
>-|21|TRBV21-1|TRBJ2-7|-
TGTGCCAGCAGTAAAACCCAAGGGTCCCTACTCAGACAGCACATGAACTACGAGCAGTACTTC
CASSKTQGSLLRQHMNYEQYF
>-|18|TRBV2|TRBJ2-5|TRBD2
TGTGCCAGCAGTGAGGGGGGACTAGCGGGAGCGCGGGGAGAGACCCAGTACTTC
CASSEGGLAGARGETQYF
>-|17|TRBV7-8|TRBJ1-5|TRBD1
TGTGCCAGCAGCTTAGCTACCGGGACAGGGGAACGTCAGCCCCAGCATTTT
CASSLATGTGERQPQHF
>-|13|TRBV4-3|TRBJ2-2|-
TGCGCCAGCCAAACAGGCAACACCGGGGAGCTGTTTTTT
CASQTGNTGELFF
>-|16|TRBV28|TRBJ2-1|-
TGTGCCAGCACCCCGGGGTTAACCGGCTCCTACAATGAGCAGTTCTTC
CASTPGLTGSYNEQFF
>-|11|TRBV29-1|TRBJ2-7|-
TGCAGCGCTGCCCAAGCTTACGAGCAGTACTTC
CSAAQAYEQYF